This T cell receptor (beta chain) was documented in a study of technical replicates of blood from four donors. Here immunoSEQ multiplex PCR was the method, and the copy in TCRdb shows in-frame clones only, minus some. Counted here are some 77,000 clones, roughly nine tenths occurring once; the ten biggest clones make up about 0.4%. This TCR came from a human donor in good health. The sequencing input was T cells isolated from PBMCs.

CDR3 in DNA: TGTGCCAGCAGTCCGGGACTAGAAGAGACCCAGTACTTC. Its translation is CASSPGLEETQYF. The V and J genes are TRBV27 and TRBJ2-5, with 8 bases that match TRBD2. Trimming removed 5 bases from V and 3 bases from J; junction bases left unmatched: 2. Germline V gene lookup returns CDR1 MNHEY and CDR2 SMNVEV (reference sequence). This CDR3 has 13 residues.